The rows below give T cell receptor beta chains drawn from one sample of a study of cytomegalovirus exposure and HLA in healthy donors. TCRdb's copy holds only in-frame clones and misses some; the assay was immunoSEQ multiplex PCR. Of roughly 230,000 clones listed, about 93% are singletons. The sequencing input was PBMCs. Every receptor here comes from a girl aged 2 to 9 in good health and CMV-seronegative. CDR3s include the opening cysteine and the closing phenylalanine or tryptophan. D genes are given only for firm matches. Only part of the rows carry a size: once, few, many, or a class if the clone is expanded.

j_gene: TRBJ1-2; v_gene: TRBV6-6; d_gene: NA; abundance: once; CDR3aa: CASSYSTATNYGYTF; CDR3nt: TGTGCCAGCAGTTACTCTACAGCCACTAACTATGGCTACACCTTC
j_gene: TRBJ2-1; v_gene: TRBV29-1; d_gene: NA; abundance: once; CDR3aa: CSVGGTRWNEQFF; CDR3nt: TGCAGCGTTGGTGGGACACGGTGGAATGAGCAGTTCTTC
j_gene: TRBJ2-3; v_gene: TRBV30; d_gene: TRBD1; abundance: NA; CDR3aa: CAWSATGRDTQYF; CDR3nt: TGTGCCTGGAGTGCGACAGGGCGAGATACGCAGTATTTT
j_gene: TRBJ2-5; v_gene: TRBV5-4; d_gene: TRBD2; abundance: NA; CDR3aa: CASSLTSGRPGGETQYF; CDR3nt: TGTGCCAGCAGCTTAACTAGCGGGCGGCCGGGGGGAGAGACCCAGTACTTC
j_gene: TRBJ1-2; v_gene: TRBV2; d_gene: TRBD1; abundance: NA; CDR3aa: CASSYPGTGDGYTF; CDR3nt: TGTGCCAGCAGCTACCCCGGGACAGGCGATGGCTACACCTTC
j_gene: TRBJ2-3; v_gene: TRBV28; d_gene: NA; abundance: NA; CDR3aa: CASSLVADTQYF; CDR3nt: TGTGCCAGCAGTCTAGTTGCAGATACGCAGTATTTT
j_gene: TRBJ2-1; v_gene: TRBV27; d_gene: TRBD2; abundance: NA; CDR3aa: CASSLGTGTSPYNEQFF; CDR3nt: TGTGCCAGCAGTTTAGGCACCGGGACTAGTCCCTACAATGAGCAGTTCTTC
j_gene: TRBJ2-2; v_gene: TRBV7-9; d_gene: TRBD2; abundance: NA; CDR3aa: CASSPLAGGSTGELFF; CDR3nt: TGTGCCAGCAGTCCCCTAGCGGGAGGGAGCACCGGGGAGCTGTTTTTT
j_gene: TRBJ1-4; v_gene: TRBV6-1; d_gene: NA; abundance: NA; CDR3aa: CAATWGRREKLFF; CDR3nt: TGTGCCGCCACTTGGGGGCGGCGTGAAAAACTGTTTTTT
j_gene: TRBJ1-5; v_gene: TRBV28; d_gene: NA; abundance: NA; CDR3aa: CASSQEYSNQPQHF; CDR3nt: TGTGCCAGCAGCCAAGAGTATAGCAATCAGCCCCAGCATTTT
j_gene: TRBJ1-1; v_gene: TRBV6-5; d_gene: NA; abundance: NA; CDR3aa: CASLGWTTNTEAFF; CDR3nt: TGTGCCAGCCTGGGGTGGACTACGAACACTGAAGCTTTCTTT
j_gene: TRBJ1-1; v_gene: TRBV5-6; d_gene: NA; abundance: NA; CDR3aa: CASSQQGANTEAFF; CDR3nt: TGTGCCAGCAGCCAGCAGGGCGCGAACACTGAAGCTTTCTTT
j_gene: TRBJ1-1; v_gene: TRBV2; d_gene: TRBD1; abundance: NA; CDR3aa: CAKKQGDGTEAFF; CDR3nt: TGTGCCAAGAAACAGGGGGACGGCACTGAAGCTTTCTTT